This TCR beta chain was recorded in a study of glioma-infiltrating T cells. Germline V CDR1 and CDR2: SEHNR, FQNEAQ (reference sequence). V lost 11 bases, J lost 1 base, and 14 bases lay in between. The CDR3 has 13 amino acids. The iRepertoire nested amplicon-rescue multiplex PCR amplified TCR alpha and beta CDR3s from RNA. For one-step reverse transcription and amplification, about 90-400 ng of tissue mRNA or PBMC total RNA was used. A single record per CDR3 protein comes from TCRdb applying MiXCR to the multiplex PCR reads. The table records a few thousand distinct CDR3 sequences, around a third of them present only once. Broader study findings: Gliomas, especially low-grade, showed above-expected tissue-blood divergence; non-neoplastic patients showed below. Only very few CDR3 sequences appeared in both tissue and blood.

Comments on this clonotype: Its antigen is as yet unknown. The CDR3 does not close with the conserved phenylalanine or tryptophan, likely indicating a read error.

The rearrangement uses TRBV7-9 and TRBJ1-1; no clear D gene. Sequencing was carried out using glioma tissue, nonneoplastic brain tissue, or PBMCs (not recorded which). This receptor was identified in a human donor with low-grade glioma or glioblastoma, undergoing nonglioma brain surgery, or in good health (not recorded which). CDR3 sequence: CAVTLHSNTEAFL. DNA of the CDR3: TGTGCCGTCACGTTACACTCGAACACTGAAGCTTTCCTT.